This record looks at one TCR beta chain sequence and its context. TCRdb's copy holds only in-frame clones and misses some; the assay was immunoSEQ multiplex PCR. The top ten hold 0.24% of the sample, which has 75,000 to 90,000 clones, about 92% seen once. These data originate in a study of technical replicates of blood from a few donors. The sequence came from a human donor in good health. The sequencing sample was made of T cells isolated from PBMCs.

The CDR3 region is CASSEGGTDTQYF. DNA for the CDR3: TGTGCCAGCAGTGAAGGAGGCACAGATACGCAGTATTTT. V usage is TRBV2 and J usage is TRBJ2-3; D remains unclear. V gave up 1 base and J gave up 1 base, with 3 bases separating them. Germline assignment: CDR1 SNHLY and CDR2 FYNNEI. There are 13 residues in the CDR3.